The 14 T cell receptor beta chains listed next were all sequenced from one sample in a study of tumor-infiltrating lymphocytes in primary liver carcinoma. Starting from 500 ng of total RNA, TCR beta cDNA was produced with a primer in the constant region. ARM-PCR was slightly modified, and three nested multiplex PCR rounds with it gave rise to the TCR beta libraries. With TRBV1-TRBV30 forward primers and a C-beta reverse primer, the first two PCR rounds were run for 10 cycles each. TCRdb reprocessed the multiplex PCR reads via MiXCR and lists one record per CDR3 protein. The profile shows roughly 100,000 distinct CDR3 sequences, approximately 70% of them singletons. It was from about 19-30 mg of unsorted bulk tissue that RNA and DNA were co-extracted. Sequencing was done on a sample of liver tumor tissue from sampling region 2. Subset reported: tumor region T2, inferior pole. The receptors here all came from a woman between 55 and 75 years old with primary liver carcinoma and hepatitis B virus infection.

Concerning this clonotype: This could be a read error, since a much larger clone is one nucleotide away. V and J are TRBV29-1 and TRBJ2-1; D ambiguous. The length of the CDR3 is 10 residues. The germline gives CDR1 SQVTM, CDR2 ANQGSEA. V was shortened by 5 bases and J by 10 bases, with 9 bases between the two germline ends. The CDR3 region has the DNA TGCAGCGTTTCTATCGAAGAGCAGTTCTTC. Translated, it gives CSVSIEEQFF.

This clonotype has only a few counts. Given a much more abundant clone one base away, this may be a read error. This chain connects TRBV5-6 to TRBJ2-6; 10 bases align to TRBD2. Trimming took 4 bases from V and 0 from J; bases not matched to a gene: 10. CDR1 and CDR2 (germline): SGHDT, YYEEEE. The CDR3 spans 19 residues. The CDR3 region has the DNA TGTGCCAGCAGCCCGGAGACTAGCGGGTCCCTCTCTGGGGCCAACGTCCTGACTTTC. Its protein is CASSPETSGSLSGANVLTF.

This clonotype has a handful of counts. The chain employs TRBV11-2 and TRBJ2-4; D is possibly TRBD2 (6 bases). Trimming cost V 1 base and J 4 bases, with 8 bases left between them. The CDR3 totals 14 residues. Germline V gene lookup returns CDR1 SGHAT and CDR2 FQNNGV. The chain's CDR3 is CASSLAGLKNIQYF. The CDR3 DNA follows: TGTGCCAGCAGCTTAGCGGGACTGAAAAACATTCAGTACTTC.

This clonotype was seen more than once but under ten times. V gene TRBV28 combines with J gene TRBJ1-5; D is perhaps TRBD1 (5 bases). This CDR3 comprises 16 residues. Germline CDR1 and CDR2: MDHEN and SYDVKM. V was cut by 5 bases and J by 2 bases, with 16 bases left in between. CDR3 sequence: CASSEPKPGGNQPQHF. The CDR3 DNA reads TGTGCCAGCAGTGAACCGAAACCGGGGGGCAATCAGCCCCAGCATTTT.

On this clonotype: The germline gene is not matched at one end of the junction; a read error may be the cause. The rearrangement joins TRBV29-1 to TRBJ1-2; possible D gene TRBD1, 5 bases. This CDR3 comprises 16 residues. CDR1 SQVTM and CDR2 ANQGSEA come from the germline V gene. The CDR3 region is CSVEDQGDMGLHGCTF. CDR3 sequence (DNA): TGCAGCGTTGAAGATCAAGGAGACATGGGGCTCCACGGCTGCACCTTC.

This clonotype has a count of ten or more. This chain links TRBV29-1 with TRBJ2-7; TRBD2 matches at 15 bases. CDR1 and CDR2 (germline): SQVTM, ANQGSEA. The CDR3 totals 14 residues. V trimming: 7 bases; J trimming: 7 bases; junction bases outside the gene matches: 8. The CDR3 loop is CSAGLAGGPSEQYF. CDR3 DNA sequence: TGCAGCGCCGGACTAGCGGGAGGGCCGAGTGAGCAGTACTTC.

In the case of this clonotype: One end of the junction fails to match germline, which may point to a read error. The rearrangement links TRBV6-2 or TRBV6-3 to TRBJ2-7; the match to TRBD1 covers 7 bases. CDR1 and CDR2 (germline): MNHEY, SVGEGT. The CDR3 length is 13 residues. The CDR3 bases are TGCGCCAGCAATTACGGGGACAGTGGTGAGCAGTACTTC. This encodes CASNYGDSGEQYF.

The chain uses TRBV28 and TRBJ2-7; 8 nucleotides agree with TRBD2. The CDR3 contains 16 residues. Germline CDR1 reads MDHEN; CDR2 reads SYDVKM. Written as DNA, the CDR3 is TGTGCCAGCAGTGCTGGGGGGGCGGGAGGTATATACGAGCAGTATGTC. This encodes CASSAGGAGGIYEQYV.

The table lists this clonotype with a few counts. CDR3 nucleotide sequence: TGTGCCAGCTCATTCCAAGCGAACACCGGGGAGCTGTTTTTT. Residues: CASSFQANTGELFF. The chain employs TRBV18 and TRBJ2-2; D remains unclear. V was clipped by 5 bases and J by 0 bases, with 7 bases between them. The CDR3 has 14 amino acids. The germline gives CDR1 KGHSH, CDR2 LQKENI.

Comments on this clonotype: A single base separates this from a much larger clone, so it may be a read error. This sequence joins TRBV4-1 and TRBJ2-2; 7 bases match TRBD1. Losses at the gene ends were 4 bases for V and 6 bases for J; bases not matched to a gene: 11. The germline CDR1 and CDR2 sequences are MGHRA and YSYEKL. CDR3 length: 16 amino acids. The CDR3 sequence is CASSLYVTGVAGELFF. DNA of the CDR3: TGCGCCAGCAGCCTGTACGTCACAGGGGTTGCCGGGGAGCTGTTTTTT.

Note on this clonotype: With a much larger clone just one base away, this may be a read error. This chain joins TRBV5-5 and TRBJ2-7; D is undetermined. CDR3 size: 14 residues. Germline assignment: CDR1 SGHKS and CDR2 YYEKEE (reference sequence). For the CDR3, the DNA is TGTGCCCGCAGATGGAACGACGGATCCTACGAGCAGTACTTC. Translating it yields CARRWNDGSYEQYF. Full variable domain (missing parts from reference TRBV5-5 and TRBJ2-7): DAGVTQSPTHLIKTRGQQVTLRCSPISGHKSVSWYQQVLGQGPQFIFQYYEKEERGRGNFPDRFSARQFPNYSSELNVNALLLGDSALYLCARRWNDGSYEQYFGPGTRLTVT.

V gene TRBV28 combines with J gene TRBJ1-5; TRBD1 might be the D (6 bases). This CDR3 contains 15 residues. Between the trimmed V and J ends, which lost 3 bases and 0 bases, there was a span of 9 bases. Germline V gene sequence: CDR1 MDHEN, CDR2 SYDVKM. CDR3 nucleotides: TGTGCCAGCAGTTTCAAGGGGGTTAGCAATCAGCCCCAGCATTTT. This codes for CASSFKGVSNQPQHF.

The rearrangement joins TRBV4-2 to TRBJ2-5; 9 nucleotides agree with TRBD1. The CDR3 runs to 19 residues. Germline lookup yields CDR1 LGHNA and CDR2 YNFKEQ. CDR3: CVSSQGGTGTHPGEETQYF. Written as DNA, the CDR3 is TGTGTTAGCAGCCAAGGAGGGACAGGGACCCATCCTGGGGAAGAGACCCAGTACTTC.

In its sample, this clonotype was seen many times. This chain uses TRBV12-3 or TRBV12-4 with TRBJ1-2, with TRBD1 matching 7 bases. CDR3 size: 15 residues. V shed 1 base, J shed 6 bases, and the junction held 8 bases outside the gene matches. Here the CDR3 reads CASSLDRAGGDGYTF. The CDR3 nucleotides read TGTGCCAGCAGTTTAGATAGGGCAGGGGGTGATGGCTACACCTTC.